These 21 T cell receptor beta chains originate from one sample sequenced in a study of shared clonotypes between healthy human individuals. The method was immunoSEQ multiplex PCR; TCRdb's version includes in-frame clones alone and lacks a portion of them. The sample consists of some 2,400,000 clones, 95% of them appearing once. Sequencing was carried out using naive CD4+ T cells sorted from blood. Subset indicated: CD45RA+ positively selected. Receptors were obtained from a man between 18 and 35 years old in good health.

J is TRBJ2-1 and V is TRBV11-3; 12 bases match TRBD2. Germline V gene lookup returns CDR1 SGHNT and CDR2 YENEEA. The CDR3 is made up of 14 amino acids. V shed 5 bases, J shed 10 bases, and the junction held 6 bases outside the gene matches. CDR3 coding DNA: TGTGCCAGCAGCCGGACTAGCGGGATAGGAGAGCAGTTCTTC. Amino acid sequence: CASSRTSGIGEQFF. The full variable domain, with the rest looked up from reference TRBV11-3 and TRBJ2-1, is EAGVVQSPRYKIIEKKQPVAFWCNPISGHNTLYWYLQNLGQGPELLIRYENEEAVDDSQLPKDRFSAERLKGVDSTLKIQPAELGDSAVYLCASSRTSGIGEQFFGPGTRLTVL.

This chain links TRBV7-9 with TRBJ1-6, with 10 bases aligning to TRBD1. This CDR3 has 15 residues. The V gene end was trimmed by 5 bases and the J gene end by 9 bases; junction bases not matched to a gene: 7. Germline CDR1 reads SEHNR; CDR2 reads FQNEAQ (reference sequence). The CDR3 reads CASSAQGTGASPLHF. The CDR3 DNA follows: TGTGCCAGCAGCGCCCAAGGGACAGGGGCTTCACCCCTCCACTTT.

The chain combines TRBV19 with TRBJ2-3; D ambiguous. The germline V gene has CDR1 LNHDA and CDR2 SQIVND (reference sequence). V gave up 6 bases and J gave up 4 bases, with 17 bases separating them. CDR3 length equals 15 residues. As DNA, the CDR3 is TGTGCCAGTAGCACGCCACCCCCCGCGTCAGATACGCAGTATTTT. Translated: CASSTPPPASDTQYF.

This chain joins TRBV6-6 and TRBJ2-3; 9 nucleotides line up with TRBD1. The ends lost 2 bases at V and 3 bases at J; junction bases unmatched: 6. This CDR3 region has 16 residues. Germline V gene sequence: CDR1 MNHNY, CDR2 SVGAGI (reference sequence). DNA for the CDR3: TGTGCCAGCAGTTACCCTTGGACAGGGGAGACAGATACGCAGTATTTT. It specifies CASSYPWTGETDTQYF.

To note about this clone: The same CDR3 can be traced to other DNA sequences in this sample. This chain connects TRBV5-6 to TRBJ2-3; D call uncertain. The CDR3 consists of 15 residues. Trimming left V 0 bases short and J 0 bases short, with 8 bases between. Germline CDR1 and CDR2: SGHDT and YYEEEE. The CDR3 nucleotides are TGTGCCAGCAGCTTGGTCCTTTCTAGCACAGATACGCAGTATTTT. Protein product: CASSLVLSSTDTQYF.

DNA for the CDR3: TGTGCCAGCACCCTCGGCGGGTTTGGCTATGGCTACACCTTC. Amino acids: CASTLGGFGYGYTF. This rearrangement joins TRBV28 to TRBJ1-2; D is undetermined. The V and J ends lost 7 bases and 4 bases respectively, with 16 bases between them. CDR1 is MDHEN and CDR2 is SYDVKM in the germline V gene. The CDR3 is 14 amino acids.

The chain employs TRBV18 and TRBJ1-1; D is possibly TRBD1 (5 bases). The CDR3 runs 13 residues. V was cut by 6 bases and J by 5 bases, with 13 bases left in between. Germline V lookup: CDR1 KGHSH, CDR2 LQKENI. The CDR3 spells CASSGASGTEAFF. CDR3 nucleotide sequence: TGTGCCAGCTCCGGGGCATCTGGGACTGAAGCTTTCTTT.

The chain recombines TRBV19 with TRBJ2-7, with 10 bases aligning to TRBD1. The CDR3 runs 13 residues. Germline loops: CDR1 LNHDA, CDR2 SQIVND (reference sequence). Germline trimming cut 6 bases from V and 5 bases from J; bases unmatched to any gene: 4. This CDR3 reads CASRDRGNHEQYF. CDR3 sequence (DNA): TGTGCCAGTAGGGACAGGGGGAACCACGAGCAGTACTTC.

The chain joins TRBV10-3 to TRBJ2-7; the D is unclear. V was pared by 2 bases and J by 7 bases, with 12 bases between. Germline V CDR1 and CDR2: ENHRY, SYGVKD. This CDR3 region has 13 residues. The DNA of the CDR3 is TGTGCCATCAGTGAGGGGTCGTCTCGAGAGCAGTACTTC. It is translated as CAISEGSSREQYF.

The chain carries TRBV29-1 and TRBJ1-1, with a tentative D call TRBD1 (5 bases). With 3 bases removed from V and 6 bases from J, the gap between germline ends came to 14 bases. Germline-derived CDR1 and CDR2 are SQVTM and ANQGSEA. CDR3 length equals 13 residues. CDR3 in DNA: TGCAGCGTTGAGGCAGGGCGGCGGGCTGAAGCTTTCTTT. It yields the protein CSVEAGRRAEAFF.

This chain connects TRBV7-9 to TRBJ2-5, with 11 bases aligning to TRBD1. The J call may be incorrect, as the DNA end agrees better with TRBJ2-7. Germline V CDR1 and CDR2: SEHNR, FQNEAQ (reference sequence). The CDR3 contains 14 residues. The CDR3 loop reads CASSMDRGQYEQYF. Here the CDR3 DNA reads TGTGCCAGCAGCATGGACAGGGGGCAGTACGAGCAGTACTTC.

The rearrangement links TRBV6-1 to TRBJ1-2; D not resolved. Trimming removed 4 bases at V and 8 bases at J, with 11 bases between. The CDR3 has 12 amino acids. Germline V gene sequence: CDR1 MNHNS, CDR2 SASEGT. The chain's CDR3 is CASSGLLGGYTF. CDR3 DNA: TGTGCCAGCAGTGGTCTGCTTGGAGGCTACACCTTC.

In its sample, this clone was seen once. V is TRBV19 and J is TRBJ1-4; D not resolved. Trimming removed 5 bases at V and 7 bases at J, with 17 bases between. Germline CDR1 LNHDA, CDR2 SQIVND (reference sequence). CDR3 size: 15 residues. The CDR3 loop is CASSDPGSEGEKLFF. The CDR3 DNA reads as TGTGCCAGTAGTGATCCGGGGTCGGAGGGTGAAAAACTGTTTTTT.

The gene calls are TRBV5-6 and TRBJ1-6; TRBD1 matches 9 bases. Germline assignment: CDR1 SGHDT and CDR2 YYEEEE. There are 16 residues in the CDR3. V shed 4 bases, J shed 7 bases, and the junction held 9 bases outside the gene matches. Here the CDR3 reads CASSMDGTGLNSPLHF. The CDR3 DNA sequence: TGTGCCAGCAGCATGGACGGGACAGGGCTCAATTCACCCCTCCACTTT.

V usage is TRBV9 and J usage is TRBJ2-3, with unresolved D. The CDR3 runs to 14 residues. V was cut by 6 bases and J by 0 bases, with 11 bases left in between. CDR1 is SGDLS, CDR2 YYNGEE, per germline. The DNA of the CDR3 is TGTGCCAGCAACCTCTCTCCTAGCACAGATACGCAGTATTTT. Translating it yields CASNLSPSTDTQYF.

The chain recombines TRBV20-1 with TRBJ2-1; possibly TRBD2 for D (5 bases). CDR3 length: 11 amino acids. Germline CDR1 is DFQATT and CDR2 is SNEGSKA (reference sequence). Trimming left V 7 bases short and J 6 bases short, with 10 bases between. The DNA for the CDR3 is TGCAGTGGAAAGAGGGTCAATGAGCAGTTCTTC. Encoded protein: CSGKRVNEQFF.

The V call is TRBV4-1, the J call TRBJ1-2; maybe TRBD1 (5 bases). The germline V and J ends were trimmed by 1 base and 4 bases, with 16 bases remaining between them. The length of the CDR3 is 16 residues. Germline CDR1 and CDR2: MGHRA and YSYEKL. The DNA for the CDR3 is TGCGCCAGCAGCCAAGGCCGGGGGGTGGATGGCTATGGCTACACCTTC. Its protein is CASSQGRGVDGYGYTF.

The CDR3 here is CASSIVGTIAKNIQYF. CDR3 nucleotide sequence: TGTGCCAGTAGTATAGTTGGGACAATAGCCAAAAACATTCAGTACTTC. This chain connects TRBV19 to TRBJ2-4, with a weak D call TRBD1 (6 bases). CDR1 LNHDA and CDR2 SQIVND come from the germline V gene (reference sequence). Trimming took off 1 base at V and 0 bases at J, with 10 bases between the two ends. This CDR3 has 16 residues.

The chain recombines TRBV6-5 with TRBJ2-1; tentative D call: TRBD2 (6 bases). CDR1 is MNHEY and CDR2 is SVGAGI in the germline V gene. V was cut by 0 bases and J by 0 bases, with 9 bases left in between. The CDR3 covers 16 residues. For the CDR3, the DNA is TGTGCCAGCAGTTACTCTGGGGGAGGCTCCTACAATGAGCAGTTCTTC. This codes for CASSYSGGGSYNEQFF.

To note about this clone: Other DNA sequences in this sample translate to the same CDR3. This rearrangement joins TRBV10-3 to TRBJ1-2; D unresolved. The CDR3 runs to 13 residues. Trimming took off 4 bases at V and 2 bases at J, with 8 bases between the two ends. Looked up from germline, CDR1 is ENHRY and CDR2 is SYGVKD. CDR3 nucleotides: TGTGCCATCAGTGCCGACGGGAACTATGGCTACACCTTC. This encodes CAISADGNYGYTF.

The V and J genes are TRBV15 and TRBJ1-5, with TRBD1 identical over 7 bases. This CDR3 contains 15 residues. V was clipped by 3 bases and J by 0 bases; unmatched bases: 2. Germline V gene lookup returns CDR1 LNHNV and CDR2 YYDKDF (reference sequence). The CDR3 region is CATSSDRASNQPQHF. The CDR3 DNA reads TGTGCCACCAGCAGTGACAGGGCTAGCAATCAGCCCCAGCATTTT.